These 10 T cell receptor beta chains share one sample of origin, sequenced in a study of blood T cell repertoires in COVID-19. The table came from immunoSEQ multiplex PCR; TCRdb's copy has only in-frame clones and leaves some out. Of tens of thousands of clones detected, 89% appear once; the ten largest clones hold roughly 3.5%. Sequenced material: peripheral blood. The receptor source for this set is a woman in her seventies with acute or convalescent COVID-19.

The rearrangement links TRBV5-5 to TRBJ2-1; D perhaps matches TRBD2 (6 bases). This CDR3 is 14 amino acids long. V was clipped by 6 bases and J by 9 bases, with 19 bases between them. CDR1 SGHKS and CDR2 YYEKEE come from the germline V gene (reference sequence). As DNA, the CDR3 is TGTGCCAGCACCCTAGGAGGGATCAGCAGTGAGCAGTTCTTC. Translation: CASTLGGISSEQFF.

This clone was detected only once. The chain links TRBV30 to TRBJ2-1; possibly TRBD2 for D (6 bases). This CDR3 comprises 16 residues. Between the trimmed V and J ends, which lost 5 bases and 2 bases, there was a span of 19 bases. Germline V gene data show CDR1 as GTSNPN and CDR2 as SVGIG (reference sequence). In DNA form, the CDR3 reads TGTGCCTGGGGGCCCAAAGGGCGGGGTACCTACAATGAGCAGTTCTTC. This encodes CAWGPKGRGTYNEQFF.

The chain carries TRBV3-1 (or the pseudogene TRBV3-2) and TRBJ1-1; a possible D gene is TRBD1 (5 bases). V lost 7 bases, J lost 3 bases, and 15 bases lay in between. The CDR3 extends over 14 amino acids. The germline V gene has CDR1 LGHDT and CDR2 YNNKEL (reference sequence). In DNA, the CDR3 is TGTGCCAGCACCATTTCGGGGGGAGACACTGAAGCTTTCTTT. As protein: CASTISGGDTEAFF.

The chain combines TRBV6-5 with TRBJ2-7, with 13 bases identical to TRBD2. From germline, CDR1 is MNHEY and CDR2 SVGAGI. J lost 5 bases, V lost 4 bases, and 5 bases had no gene match. The CDR3 runs 15 residues. The CDR3 protein is CASSSPGLAGNEQYF. The CDR3 DNA follows: TGTGCCAGCAGTTCTCCGGGACTAGCGGGAAACGAGCAGTACTTC.

The V gene is TRBV25-1, the J gene TRBJ1-3; 7 bases map to TRBD1. With V trimmed by 5 bases and J by 0 bases, 10 bases remained unmatched. Germline values: CDR1 MGHDK, CDR2 SYGVNS. This CDR3 contains 17 residues. The CDR3 is CASSTSDRSFSGNTIYF. CDR3 bases: TGTGCCAGCAGTACCTCGGACAGGTCTTTCTCTGGAAACACCATATATTTT.

The CDR3 DNA reads as TGCAGCGTCAGGGAGGGGTTCAGGGGCTCCTACGAGCAGTACTTC. Encoded protein: CSVREGFRGSYEQYF. The rearrangement uses TRBV29-1 and TRBJ2-7, with D tentatively TRBD2 (7 bases). This CDR3 contains 15 residues. The germline V and J ends were trimmed by 6 bases and 0 bases, with 18 bases remaining between them. Germline V gene data show CDR1 as SQVTM and CDR2 as ANQGSEA.

The J gene is TRBJ2-5, the V gene TRBV15; TRBD2 matches at 9 bases. The V segment lost 5 bases and the J segment 7 bases; nucleotides outside the gene matches: 11. In germline, CDR1 is LNHNV, CDR2 YYDKDF (reference sequence). The CDR3 loop spans 15 amino acids. DNA of the CDR3: TGTGCCACCAGCCCGTTACCGGGACTAGCCGGGACCCAGTACTTC. This codes for CATSPLPGLAGTQYF.

The chain uses TRBV5-4 and TRBJ2-5; TRBD2 is a possible D gene (7 bases). Germline CDR1 SGHNT, CDR2 YYREEE (reference sequence). V was trimmed by 4 bases and J by 5 bases, leaving 12 bases between them. The CDR3 contains 13 residues. In DNA form, the CDR3 reads TGTGCCAGCAGCCGAGGGGGGGACGAGACCCAGTACTTC. The encoded protein is CASSRGGDETQYF.

The chain joins TRBV28 to TRBJ1-3, with a possible D match to TRBD1 (6 bases). Germline CDR1 is MDHEN and CDR2 is SYDVKM. The CDR3 extends over 16 amino acids. The ends were cut back, 6 bases at V and 0 bases at J, with 15 bases in the middle. The CDR3 region is CASSRGQPRSGNTIYF. The CDR3 nucleotides read TGTGCCAGCAGCCGAGGACAGCCCCGCTCTGGAAACACCATATATTTT.

In DNA form, the CDR3 reads TGTGCCAGCAGTCATCAGGGGTCTGAGTACTACGAGCAGTACTTC. It translates to CASSHQGSEYYEQYF. The chain couples TRBV28 to TRBJ2-7; D perhaps matches TRBD1 (6 bases). Trimming cost V 5 bases and J 3 bases, with 17 bases left between them. This CDR3 comprises 15 residues. Germline V gives CDR1 MDHEN, CDR2 SYDVKM.